The 11 T cell receptor beta chains listed next were all sequenced from one sample in a study of T cells in tumors after PD-1 blockade. The repertoire was sequenced with immunoSEQ multiplex PCR; TCRdb's copy has only in-frame clones and lacks some. The sample contains 15,000 or so clones, approximately 80% of which appear only once. The sequencing here drew on PBMCs, taken after anti-PD-1 treatment. Every receptor here comes from a human donor with basal cell carcinoma.

The chain recombines TRBV6-5 with TRBJ2-4, with TRBD1 identical over 9 bases. Germline V gene lookup returns CDR1 MNHEY and CDR2 SVGAGI. Trimming cost V 6 bases and J 9 bases; bases outside gene matches: 6. This CDR3 region has 13 residues. The chain's CDR3 is CASSRQGGGIQYF. As DNA, the CDR3 is TGTGCCAGCAGCCGACAGGGGGGGGGCATTCAGTACTTC.

The V call is TRBV4-1, the J call TRBJ2-7; 9 nucleotides agree with TRBD1. Per germline, CDR1 MGHRA and CDR2 YSYEKL. The CDR3 has 16 amino acids. V gave up 4 bases and J gave up 1 base; unmatched junction bases: 8. The CDR3 DNA reads TGCGCCAGCAGCCTCCCCCGGACAGGGGAGTCCTACGAGCAGTACTTC. Translation: CASSLPRTGESYEQYF.

CDR3 sequence (DNA): TGTGCCAGCAGCCCCCGTTTGGGGGGCGCCCTATCTTTTTATGGCTACACCTTC. It yields the protein CASSPRLGGALSFYGYTF. J is TRBJ1-2 and V is TRBV9; D perhaps matches TRBD1 (6 bases). CDR1 SGDLS and CDR2 YYNGEE come from the germline V gene. V gave up 4 bases and J gave up 5 bases, with 27 bases separating them. The CDR3 is 18 residues long.

The chain links TRBV4-3 to TRBJ2-1, with 8 positions matching TRBD2. Per the germline V gene, CDR1 is LGHNA and CDR2 is YSLEER. The ends lost 1 base at V and 4 bases at J; junction bases unmatched: 3. The CDR3 is 15 amino acids. The DNA for the CDR3 is TGCGCCAGCAGCCAAGGGACTAGCCCTTACAATGAGCAGTTCTTC. Its protein product is CASSQGTSPYNEQFF.

The rearrangement links TRBV4-3 to TRBJ2-3; TRBD2 is a possible D gene (5 bases). V lost 4 bases to trimming and J lost 4 bases, with 15 bases between them. Germline CDR1 LGHNA, CDR2 YSLEER. This CDR3 region has 15 residues. Here the CDR3 DNA reads TGCGCCAGCAGCCCGAGGGCTAGATTCGCAGATACGCAGTATTTT. Its protein is CASSPRARFADTQYF.

The V and J genes are TRBV7-9 and TRBJ2-3, with D perhaps TRBD2 (5 bases). The CDR3 is 15 amino acids. V was shortened by 8 bases and J by 3 bases, with 18 bases between the two germline ends. Per germline, CDR1 SEHNR and CDR2 FQNEAQ (reference sequence). The CDR3 nucleotides are TGTGCCAGCGGGAGATCTAGGACGCGGACAGATACGCAGTATTTT. It codes for CASGRSRTRTDTQYF.

The V and J genes are TRBV18 and TRBJ2-2, with 8 bases that match TRBD1. This CDR3 comprises 14 residues. Germline V CDR1 and CDR2: KGHSH, LQKENI. Trimming took 10 bases from V and 5 from J; bases not matched to a gene: 9. The CDR3 DNA reads TGTGCCACCACCCAGGGGGCGTTTACCGGGGAGCTGTTTTTT. Translating it yields CATTQGAFTGELFF.

V usage is TRBV2 and J usage is TRBJ2-7; unclear D gene. Germline assignment: CDR1 SNHLY and CDR2 FYNNEI. The V end was cut by 6 bases, the J end by 0 bases, with 12 bases between. The CDR3 has 14 residues. The DNA of the CDR3 is TGTGCCAGCAGCTTAACCCACAGCTCCTACGAGCAGTACTTC. It is translated as CASSLTHSSYEQYF.

This clone was observed a few times. This chain uses TRBV6-2 or TRBV6-3 with TRBJ2-3; D uncertain. Trimming took 2 bases from V and 4 from J, leaving 16 bases between them. This CDR3 contains 16 residues. Germline V CDR1 and CDR2: MNHEY, SVGEGT. In nucleotides, the CDR3 is TGTGCCAGCAGTTACGGCCACAGCGTTGAAGCAGATACGCAGTATTTT. It encodes CASSYGHSVEADTQYF.

The gene calls are TRBV28 and TRBJ1-5; D is unresolved. Per germline, CDR1 MDHEN and CDR2 SYDVKM. Trimming left V 3 bases short and J 2 bases short, with 11 bases between. CDR3 length: 15 residues. CDR3 DNA sequence: TGTGCCAGCAGTTTCCGGGTCTGGGGCAATCAGCCCCAGCATTTT. Its translation is CASSFRVWGNQPQHF.

The chain has TRBV6-5 and TRBJ1-5; D may be TRBD1 (5 bases). The CDR3 length is 13 residues. Trimming cost V 6 bases and J 2 bases, with 8 bases left between them. Germline lookup yields CDR1 MNHEY and CDR2 SVGAGI. This chain's CDR3 is CASRGVGNQPQHF. CDR3 nucleotide sequence: TGTGCCAGCAGGGGGGTGGGCAATCAGCCCCAGCATTTT.